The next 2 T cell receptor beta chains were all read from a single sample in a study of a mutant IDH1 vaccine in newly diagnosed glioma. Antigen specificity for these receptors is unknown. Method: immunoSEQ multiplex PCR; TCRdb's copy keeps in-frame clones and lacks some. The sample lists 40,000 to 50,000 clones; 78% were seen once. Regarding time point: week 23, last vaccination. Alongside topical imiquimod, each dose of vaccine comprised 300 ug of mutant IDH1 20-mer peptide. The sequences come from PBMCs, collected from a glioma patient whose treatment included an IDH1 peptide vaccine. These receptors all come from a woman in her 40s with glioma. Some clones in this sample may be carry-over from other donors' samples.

The CDR3 DNA follows: TGTGCCAGCAGCCAAGATGGGGGGAACACCATATATTTT. This sequence encodes CASSQDGGNTIYF. The chain employs TRBV14 and TRBJ1-3; weak D call: TRBD1 (5 bases). This CDR3 spans 13 amino acids. V lost 0 bases to trimming and J lost 7 bases, with 7 bases between them. Per the germline V gene, CDR1 is SGHDN and CDR2 is FVKESK.

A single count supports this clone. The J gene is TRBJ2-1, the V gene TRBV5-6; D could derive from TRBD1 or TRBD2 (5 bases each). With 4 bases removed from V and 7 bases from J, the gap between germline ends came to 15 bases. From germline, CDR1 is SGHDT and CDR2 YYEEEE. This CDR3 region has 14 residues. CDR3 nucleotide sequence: TGTGCCAGCAGCCCGGGACGGCAGTTGAATGAGCAGTTCTTC. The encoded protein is CASSPGRQLNEQFF.